The present T cell receptor beta chain was sequenced within a study of EBV T-cell therapy then PD-1 blockade in nasopharyngeal carcinoma. The CDR3 runs 15 residues. Germline loops: CDR1 PRHDT, CDR2 FYEKMQ (reference sequence). Trimming cost V 5 bases and J 0 bases, with 13 bases left between them. Some clones are missing from TCRdb's copy, which holds only in-frame ones; the method was immunoSEQ multiplex PCR. The sample carries some 17,000 clones, 65% to 85% recorded once. As for this clone: Its antigen remains unknown.

The treatment denotes: AdE1-LMPpoly-expanded autologous EBV-specific T-cell therapy followed by anti-PD-1 nivolumab. The sample here was CD8+ T cells from blood, taken at day 0 from a patient whose treatment included autologous EBV-specific T cells and nivolumab. J is TRBJ1-1 and V is TRBV13; possible D gene TRBD1, 5 bases. The TCR was taken from a man aged 35-49 years with nasopharyngeal carcinoma. The CDR3 loop reads CASSPDSYMNTEAFF. CDR3 bases: TGTGCCAGCAGCCCAGACAGTTACATGAACACTGAAGCTTTCTTT.